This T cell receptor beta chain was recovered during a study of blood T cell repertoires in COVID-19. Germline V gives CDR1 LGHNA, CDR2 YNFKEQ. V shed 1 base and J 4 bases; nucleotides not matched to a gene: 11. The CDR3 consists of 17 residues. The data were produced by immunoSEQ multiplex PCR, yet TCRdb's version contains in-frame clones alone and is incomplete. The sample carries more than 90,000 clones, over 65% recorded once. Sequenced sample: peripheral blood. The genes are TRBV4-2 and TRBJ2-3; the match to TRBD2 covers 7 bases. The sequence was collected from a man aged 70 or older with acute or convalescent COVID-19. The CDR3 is CASSQGLTGRSADTQYF. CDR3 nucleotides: TGTGCCAGCAGCCAAGGCTTGACCGGGAGGAGCGCAGATACGCAGTATTTT.